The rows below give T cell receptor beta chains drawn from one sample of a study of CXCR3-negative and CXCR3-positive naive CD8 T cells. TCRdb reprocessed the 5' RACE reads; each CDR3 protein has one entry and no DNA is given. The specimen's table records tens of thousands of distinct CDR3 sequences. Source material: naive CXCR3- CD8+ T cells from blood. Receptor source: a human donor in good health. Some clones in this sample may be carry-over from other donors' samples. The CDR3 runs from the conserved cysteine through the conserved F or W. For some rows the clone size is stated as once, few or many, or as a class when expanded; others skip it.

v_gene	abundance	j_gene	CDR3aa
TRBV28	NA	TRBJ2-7	CASSFKAGVTLSYEQYF
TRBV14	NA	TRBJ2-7	CASSQGVLLHSTYEQYF
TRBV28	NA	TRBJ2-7	CAVGTADSEQYF
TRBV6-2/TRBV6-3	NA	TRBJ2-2	CASSYSNTGELFF
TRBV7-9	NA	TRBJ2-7	CASSLGLKGHEQYF
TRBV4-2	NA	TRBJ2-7	CASSQDELAGVREQYF
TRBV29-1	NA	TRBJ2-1	CSVEGTINHNEQFF
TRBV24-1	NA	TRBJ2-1	CATSDANLGTSDEQFF
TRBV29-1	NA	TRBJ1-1	CSVGPQGRSEAFF
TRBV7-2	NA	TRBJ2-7	CASSLSPGSSYEQYF
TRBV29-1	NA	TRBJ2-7	CSVERPDRQYF
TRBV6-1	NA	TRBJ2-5	CASRSLGTQYF
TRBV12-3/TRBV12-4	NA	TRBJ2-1	CATAGGINNEQFF
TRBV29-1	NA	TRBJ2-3	CSAKLIRGSTDTQYF
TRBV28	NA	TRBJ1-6	CASRLGLTTNSPLHF
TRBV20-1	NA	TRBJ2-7	CSARDRPDRGITYEQYF
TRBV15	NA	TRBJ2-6	CATSSRGFSGANVLTF
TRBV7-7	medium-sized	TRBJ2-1	CASSFLAGENEQFF
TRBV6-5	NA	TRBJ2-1	CASSYLLGNNNEQFF
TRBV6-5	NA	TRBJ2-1	CASSYRQVVHNEQFF
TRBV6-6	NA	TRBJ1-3	CASSYKEFPAGNTIYF
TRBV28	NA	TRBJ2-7	CASSLGGDSSYEQYF
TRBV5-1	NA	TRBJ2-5	CASSLEGGAETQYF
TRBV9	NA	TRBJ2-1	CASSDPSGLAGLYEQFF
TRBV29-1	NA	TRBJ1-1	CSDDRGIGAFF
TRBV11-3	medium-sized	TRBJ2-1	CASSLAGRYNEQFF
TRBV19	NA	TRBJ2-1	CASSVAGSSYNEQFF
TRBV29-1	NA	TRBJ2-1	CSVAPGQTWDEQFF
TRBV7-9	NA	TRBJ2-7	CASSSSGTSRINEQYF
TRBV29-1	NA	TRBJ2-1	CSGEWVNEQFF